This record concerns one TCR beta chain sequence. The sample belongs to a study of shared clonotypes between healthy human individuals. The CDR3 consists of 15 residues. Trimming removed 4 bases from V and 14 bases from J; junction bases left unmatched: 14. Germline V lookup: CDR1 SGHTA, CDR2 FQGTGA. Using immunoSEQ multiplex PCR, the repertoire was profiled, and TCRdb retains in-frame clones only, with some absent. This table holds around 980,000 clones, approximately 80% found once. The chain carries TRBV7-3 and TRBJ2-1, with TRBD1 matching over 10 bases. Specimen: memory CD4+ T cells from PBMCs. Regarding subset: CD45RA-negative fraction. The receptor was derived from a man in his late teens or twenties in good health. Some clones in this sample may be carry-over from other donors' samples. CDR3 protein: CASSSTGSGTGEEFF. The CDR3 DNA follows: TGTGCCAGCAGCTCAACCGGATCCGGGACAGGGGAGGAGTTCTTC.